The subject of this entry is one TCR beta chain. This clone showed up just a few times. Its antigen remains undetermined. No much larger clone exists at a distance of one base, and base qualities are not known. The sample comes from a study of T cell responses to AZD1222 COVID-19 vaccine listed by TCRdb under 2021. Study-wide context: Because spike-specific TCR depth and breadth did not differ between the two schedules, AZD1222 recipients who got a second dose at roughly 4 weeks were pooled with those who got a second dose at roughly 12 weeks. Trial participants were enrolled by age into subgroups of 18-55, 56-69 and 70-plus years, and about 150, 27 and 61 TCR-sequenced participants, respectively, were included in these subgroups. A total of under 250 trial participants underwent TCR sequencing, of whom about 210 had received two doses of AZD1222 and approximately 26 had received two doses of the MenACWY control vaccine. The research as a whole found: The 56-69-year group was small, and its depth increase did not reach significance, likely because of low power. Reportedly, close to half of the unique spike-specific TCRs recognized epitopes lying outside the regions that are mutated in the B.1.351 and B.1.1.7 variants. Because no samples from the day 14 peak response were available, repertoires could be characterized only after the peak T cell response. After two AZD1222 doses, both the breadth and the depth of spike-specific TCRs were significantly higher than at day 0 and than in MenACWY recipients. CD4 TCRs associated with the vaccine covered the entire spike protein, and the dominant responses were in regions 160-218 and 743-854. Most participants were white British and females outnumbered males, and the authors suggested that clonal diversity may have been underestimated. Conclusions about previously exposed vaccinees are limited because only six or seven AZD1222 recipients were SARS-CoV-2 seropositive at baseline.

In light of the paper, this sample's time point label describes: baseline before first vaccination. The vaccinee samples were drawn from two UK trials, COV001 and COV002, one of which was a single-blind randomized controlled phase 2/3 trial testing AZD1222 (ChAdOx1 nCoV-19) in healthy adults. For TCRbeta chain sequencing, PBMC samples from trial participants were taken at day 0 and at day 28 after the second dose. The CDR3 regions of human TCRbeta chains were subjected to immunosequencing. For the original study's pipeline: Repertoire TCRs were matched against a reference library of SARS-CoV-2-specific TCRs generated with the MIRA antigen-specificity platform. Breadth was defined as the fraction of unique TCRs that were SARS-CoV-2-associated, and depth was defined as the fraction of total T cells that were SARS-CoV-2-associated. Using the MIRA data, each spike-specific TCR was mapped to the spike region that the TCR reacts to and placed in a CD4 or CD8 class. Log10-transformed breadth and depth values were compared by one-way ANOVA with Sidak's multiple comparisons tests. This is the immuneACCESS table as TCRdb keeps it, with only in-frame sequences that have V and J called. A part of the clones is gone; compared with another copy, unresolved V genes explain less than half, and the rest is unexplained. That table furnishes V, J and clone size, whereas the DNA furnished D and trimming. The sample table holds some 180,000 clones, of which around 88% were seen once. Around 0.5% of the sample rests with the top ten.

The germline V and J ends show losses of 1 base and 2 bases respectively, and no gene match explains 9 bases of the junction. CDR1 and CDR2 (SGHTA, FQGNSA) derive from the germline V gene. Its CDR3 holds 17 amino acids, cysteine through phenylalanine. Only the CDR3 DNA stays, 51 bases, in frame from base 1. Here the chain combines TRBV7-2 and TRBJ2-7; TRBD1 agrees with 9 junctional bases. The sequence derives from an adult in good health. The starting material was peripheral blood, obtained on day 0 of AZD1222 vaccination. The CDR3 reads as follows: CASSLEGLGQGAYEQYF. The nucleotide sequence reads TGTGCCAGCAGCTTAGAGGGCTTGGGACAGGGAGCCTACGAGCAGTACTTC.